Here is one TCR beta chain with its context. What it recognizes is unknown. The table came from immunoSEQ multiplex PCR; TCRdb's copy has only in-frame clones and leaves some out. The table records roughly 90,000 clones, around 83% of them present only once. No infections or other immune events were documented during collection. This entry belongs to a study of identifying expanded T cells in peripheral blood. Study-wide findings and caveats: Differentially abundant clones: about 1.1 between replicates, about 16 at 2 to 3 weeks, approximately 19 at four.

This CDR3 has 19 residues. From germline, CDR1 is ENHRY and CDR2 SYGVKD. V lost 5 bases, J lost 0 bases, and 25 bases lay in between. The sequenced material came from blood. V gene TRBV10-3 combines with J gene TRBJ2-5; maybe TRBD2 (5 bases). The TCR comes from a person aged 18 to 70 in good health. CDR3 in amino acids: CAISTDSAENPSYQETQYF. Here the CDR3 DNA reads TGTGCCATCAGTACGGATTCAGCGGAGAACCCCTCGTACCAAGAGACCCAGTACTTC.